Described below is a single TCR beta chain sequence and its context. Its target is unknown. The sample comes from a study of immune evolution from preneoplasia to lung adenocarcinoma. Study-wide results and caveats: Clonality was highest in normal lung, lower in later-stage lesions apparently.

Two lung cancer pathologists independently confirmed each histologic diagnosis. Macro-dissection enriched premalignant or tumor cells before nucleic acid extraction. The table came from immunoSEQ multiplex PCR; TCRdb's copy has only in-frame clones and leaves some out. Of roughly 5,300 clones in the sample, 70% to 75% were seen once. Germline CDR1 is MNHNS and CDR2 is SASEGT. The CDR3 has 12 residues. V lost 7 bases and J 1 base, leaving 5 bases between the germline ends. Sequencing used FFPE lung adenocarcinoma in situ tissue. This receptor was obtained from a person aged 60-80 years with lung adenocarcinoma. The chain is built from TRBV6-1 and TRBJ1-3; D remains ambiguous. This chain's CDR3 is CASKASGNTIYF. For the CDR3, the DNA is TGTGCCAGCAAAGCTTCTGGAAACACCATATATTTT.